The source of this T cell receptor beta chain is a study of cytomegalovirus exposure and HLA in healthy donors. Germline values: CDR1 KGHSY, CDR2 FQNENV. V shed 3 bases, J shed 9 bases, and the junction held 9 bases outside the gene matches. The CDR3 spans 17 residues. Both 60 Vbeta primers and 13 Jbeta primers went into the PCR. Sequencing used immunoSEQ multiplex PCR; TCRdb keeps in-frame clones, though not all of them. Among some 210,000 clones listed, about 72% were seen once. Overall study findings and caveats: A further, later analysis showed that HLA-associated TCR beta chains (compared with equally common others) were more clonally expanded. The study labeled more than 150 TCR beta chains cytomegalovirus-associated. Common viral pathogens seemed, in a later analysis, to connect with several of the most significant clusters.

In regard to this clone: Its antigen is not identified.

This sequence originates from a male donor in good health and CMV-seronegative. The chain joins TRBV16 to TRBJ2-1; 15 bases map to TRBD2. The sample taken for sequencing was PBMCs. CDR3 amino acids: CASSHPGLAGGPSEQFF. CDR3 coding DNA: TGTGCCAGCAGCCATCCCGGACTAGCGGGAGGGCCAAGTGAGCAGTTCTTC.